The 22 T cell receptor beta chains reported below all come from one sample, sequenced in a study of shared T cell receptors in the human thymus. Using immunoSEQ multiplex PCR, the repertoire was profiled, and TCRdb retains in-frame clones only, with some absent. The repertoire holds hundreds of thousands of clones, with around 87% as singletons. This sample also belongs to another study, concerning human thymus T cells.

The specimen sequenced was thymocytes. The receptors here all came from a boy under two years old with a congenital heart defect.

The V call is TRBV5-6, the J call TRBJ2-1, with 12 bases that match TRBD1. The V gene end was trimmed by 4 bases and the J gene end by 6 bases; junction bases not matched to a gene: 5. The germline V gene has CDR1 SGHDT and CDR2 YYEEEE. The CDR3 is 15 amino acids. CDR3 sequence reads: CASSPRDRGRNEQFF. The CDR3 nucleotides are TGTGCCAGCAGCCCTCGGGACAGGGGGCGCAATGAGCAGTTCTTC.

The chain has TRBV20-1 and TRBJ2-7; D call uncertain. The germline CDR1 and CDR2 sequences are DFQATT and SNEGSKA (reference sequence). Trimming cost V 5 bases and J 4 bases, with 9 bases left between them. The CDR3 is 11 residues long. This chain's CDR3 is CSASQLYEQYF. The CDR3 region has the DNA TGCAGTGCTTCACAGTTATACGAGCAGTACTTC.

V is TRBV30 and J is TRBJ2-7; D perhaps matches TRBD2 (5 bases). The germline gives CDR1 GTSNPN, CDR2 SVGIG (reference sequence). V lost 4 bases and J 6 bases, leaving 10 bases between the germline ends. CDR3 length equals 11 residues. The CDR3 DNA is TGTGCCTGGAAGACGGGAATCGAGCAGTACTTC. It encodes CAWKTGIEQYF.

The chain links TRBV6-1 to TRBJ2-1; tentative D call: TRBD2 (5 bases). The V end was cut by 9 bases, the J end by 5 bases, with 20 bases between. The CDR3 extends over 15 amino acids. Germline CDR1 MNHNS, CDR2 SASEGT. The CDR3 here is CASQERPRGDNEQFF. As DNA, the CDR3 is TGTGCCAGTCAGGAAAGGCCCCGGGGTGACAATGAGCAGTTCTTC.

This clone was counted once. The genes are TRBV30 and TRBJ2-3, with 12 bases aligning to TRBD2. V gave up 3 bases and J gave up 7 bases; unmatched junction bases: 14. The CDR3 runs to 17 residues. Germline V gene lookup returns CDR1 GTSNPN and CDR2 SVGIG (reference sequence). The CDR3 DNA follows: TGTGCCTGGAGCCACATTCTAGCGGGAGGGCCTGACCATACGCAGTATTTT. This gives the protein CAWSHILAGGPDHTQYF.

This rearrangement joins TRBV2 to TRBJ2-7, with no clear D. Per germline, CDR1 SNHLY and CDR2 FYNNEI. The CDR3 has 16 residues. V was shortened by 2 bases and J by 4 bases, with 18 bases between the two germline ends. The CDR3 sequence is CASSEISAARSYEQYF. The DNA of the CDR3 is TGTGCCAGCAGTGAAATCTCGGCGGCACGATCTTACGAGCAGTACTTC. Filled out from reference TRBV2 and TRBJ2-7, the complete variable domain reads EPEVTQTPSHQVTQMGQEVILRCVPISNHLYFYWYRQILGQKVEFLVSFYNNEISEKSEIFDDQFSVERPDGSNFTLKIRSTKLEDSAMYFCASSEISAARSYEQYFGPGTRLTVT.

The chain links TRBV6-4 to TRBJ2-7; 10 nucleotides align to TRBD2. Germline V lookup: CDR1 MRHNA, CDR2 SNTAGT. The CDR3 is 17 residues long. J was trimmed by 4 bases and V by 6 bases; bases with no gene match: 15. The CDR3 bases are TGTGCCAGCAGGGAGCGGGAGGGCGTCCCAACGAGATACGAGCAGTACTTC. Amino acid sequence: CASREREGVPTRYEQYF.

The J gene is TRBJ2-7, the V gene TRBV18; 7 nucleotides agree with TRBD1. V dropped 5 bases and J dropped 7; count of bases not matched to a gene: 8. The CDR3 is 13 amino acids. Germline CDR1 is KGHSH and CDR2 is LQKENI. The CDR3 loop reads CASSADRVGEQYF. The CDR3 DNA follows: TGTGCCAGCTCAGCCGACAGGGTTGGGGAGCAGTACTTC.

J is TRBJ2-6 and V is TRBV4-2; D perhaps matches TRBD1 (6 bases). CDR1 LGHNA and CDR2 YNFKEQ come from the germline V gene. This CDR3 contains 17 residues. V lost 4 bases and J lost 4, with 17 bases in between. In DNA form, the CDR3 reads TGTGCCAGCAGCCCCACCTTTGACAGGCCCGGGGCCAACGTCCTGACTTTC. This gives the protein CASSPTFDRPGANVLTF.

The chain couples TRBV4-3 to TRBJ2-7; 10 positions match TRBD2. V gave up 4 bases and J gave up 0 bases; unmatched junction bases: 9. The CDR3 extends over 17 amino acids. Germline V gene data show CDR1 as LGHNA and CDR2 as YSLEER. The CDR3 reads CASSPQSSGRSSYEQYF. CDR3 nucleotide sequence: TGCGCCAGCAGCCCCCAATCTAGCGGGAGAAGCTCCTACGAGCAGTACTTC.

The DNA for the CDR3 is TGTGCCAGCTCACCACCGTGGGACAGGGGGTCCGAGCAGTACTTC. It codes for CASSPPWDRGSEQYF. The gene calls are TRBV18 and TRBJ2-7, with 11 bases identical to TRBD1. Trimming took 0 bases from V and 6 from J; bases not matched to a gene: 4. Per germline, CDR1 KGHSH and CDR2 LQKENI. The CDR3 totals 15 residues.

The chain carries TRBV4-1 and TRBJ2-2; 7 bases are shared with TRBD1. This CDR3 spans 18 amino acids. V lost 1 base and J lost 0; bases outside the gene matches: 8. CDR1 and CDR2 from the germline V gene are MGHRA and YSYEKL. CDR3 sequence (DNA): TGCGCCAGCAGCCAAGTTGCTTCAGGGGGTCCGAACACCGGGGAGCTGTTTTTT. It translates to CASSQVASGGPNTGELFF.

The rearrangement uses TRBV4-3 and TRBJ2-1; possibly TRBD2 for D (7 bases). The CDR3 totals 14 residues. Germline V gives CDR1 LGHNA, CDR2 YSLEER. V was pared by 0 bases and J by 15 bases, with 18 bases between. The CDR3 nucleotides read TGCGCCAGCAGCCAAGAGAAGGGGGGGAACCTGGGGTTCTTC. Amino acid sequence: CASSQEKGGNLGFF.

Concerning this clone: One end of the junction is discordant with germline, which a read error may explain. The chain employs TRBV5-6 and TRBJ1-3; possible D gene TRBD1, 6 bases. The CDR3 contains 14 residues. Germline CDR1 and CDR2: SGHDT and YYEEEE. CDR3 nucleotides: TGTGCCAGCAGCTCTCAGGGGTCTGGAAACACCGTATATTTT. Protein sequence: CASSSQGSGNTVYF.

The chain employs TRBV4-2 and TRBJ1-1; D is uncertain. Per the germline V gene, CDR1 is LGHNA and CDR2 is YNFKEQ. V lost 0 bases and J 1 base, leaving 15 bases between the germline ends. The CDR3 contains 17 residues. The chain's CDR3 is CASSQDRRRPPNTEAFF. CDR3 nucleotides: TGTGCCAGCAGCCAAGATCGGAGGCGACCACCGAACACTGAAGCTTTCTTT.

The chain links TRBV19 to TRBJ2-7, with 7 bases that match TRBD2. Germline values: CDR1 LNHDA, CDR2 SQIVND (reference sequence). Trimming took 4 bases from V and 3 from J; bases not matched to a gene: 9. This CDR3 is built from 15 residues. In nucleotides, the CDR3 is TGTGCCAGTAGTAGGGAGGGGATCCCCGACTACGAGCAGTACTTC. Its protein product is CASSREGIPDYEQYF.

CDR3 loop: CATSRGDYIGETQYF. DNA for the CDR3: TGTGCCACCAGCAGGGGGGACTACATAGGAGAGACCCAGTACTTC. The rearrangement links TRBV15 to TRBJ2-5; 7 bases are a match to TRBD2. There are 15 residues in the CDR3. The trim removed 3 bases at V and 4 bases at J, leaving 8 bases unmatched. Looked up from germline, CDR1 is LNHNV and CDR2 is YYDKDF (reference sequence).

The gene calls are TRBV7-2 and TRBJ2-1; 7 bases align to TRBD2. The length of the CDR3 is 15 residues. The germline V gene has CDR1 SGHTA and CDR2 FQGNSA. V was clipped by 0 bases and J by 6 bases; unmatched bases: 5. CDR3 in amino acids: CASSLAAGLGNEQFF. The CDR3 DNA is TGTGCCAGCAGCTTAGCAGCGGGATTGGGCAATGAGCAGTTCTTC. Drawing the rest from reference TRBV7-2 and TRBJ2-1, the complete variable domain is GAGVSQSPSNKVTEKGKDVELRCDPISGHTALYWYRQSLGQGLEFLIYFQGNSAPDKSGLPSDRFSAERTGGSVSTLTIQRTQQEDSAVYLCASSLAAGLGNEQFFGPGTRLTVL.

The chain employs TRBV19 and TRBJ2-7; tentatively, D is TRBD1 (6 bases). Germline V gene sequence: CDR1 LNHDA, CDR2 SQIVND (reference sequence). Trimming left V 1 base short and J 4 bases short, with 20 bases between. The CDR3 has 17 residues. This chain's CDR3 is CASSIAHLLGAPYEQYF. The CDR3 DNA sequence: TGTGCCAGTAGTATAGCCCACCTCCTGGGGGCACCTTACGAGCAGTACTTC.

The CDR3 coding sequence is TGTGCCATCAGGGGACAGGGGGCCTTGAGGGGCTACACCTTC. Translating gives CAIRGQGALRGYTF. This sequence joins TRBV10-3 and TRBJ1-2; 12 bases fit TRBD1. Trimming at V came to 6 bases and at J to 8 bases, leaving 7 bases not matched to a gene. CDR3 length equals 14 residues. Germline values: CDR1 ENHRY, CDR2 SYGVKD.

The chain links TRBV11-1 to TRBJ1-1; TRBD1 might be the D (6 bases). This CDR3 contains 12 residues. Looked up from germline, CDR1 is SGHAT and CDR2 is FQDESV (reference sequence). Trimming shortened V by 8 bases and J by 6 bases, and 13 bases separated the two germline ends. DNA for the CDR3: TGTGCCAGCCGAGGGGGGGTGGCTGAAGCTTTCTTT. Amino acids: CASRGGVAEAFF.

The genes are TRBV21-1 and TRBJ1-5; the table's D call TRBD1 went unverified against the DNA. TRBV21-1 is annotated as a pseudogene. This CDR3 comprises 15 residues. CDR3 in amino acids: CASLDRAPSNQPQHF. The CDR3 region has the DNA TGTGCCAGCCTGGACAGGGCACCTAGCAATCAGCCCCAGCATTTT.